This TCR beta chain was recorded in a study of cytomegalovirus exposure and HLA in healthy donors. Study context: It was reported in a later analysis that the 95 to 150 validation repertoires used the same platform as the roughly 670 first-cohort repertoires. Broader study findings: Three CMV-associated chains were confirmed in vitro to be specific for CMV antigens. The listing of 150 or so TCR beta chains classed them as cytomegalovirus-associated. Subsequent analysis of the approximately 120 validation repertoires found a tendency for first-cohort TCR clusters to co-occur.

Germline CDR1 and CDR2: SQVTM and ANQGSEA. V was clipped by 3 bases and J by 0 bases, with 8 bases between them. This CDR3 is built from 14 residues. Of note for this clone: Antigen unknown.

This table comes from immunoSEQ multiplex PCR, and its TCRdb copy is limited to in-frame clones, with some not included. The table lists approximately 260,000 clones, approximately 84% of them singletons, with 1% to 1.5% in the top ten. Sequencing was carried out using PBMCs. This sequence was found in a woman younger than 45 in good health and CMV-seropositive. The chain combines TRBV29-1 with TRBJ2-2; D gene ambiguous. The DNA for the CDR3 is TGCAGCGTTGAGGCCCAGACGAACACCGGGGAGCTGTTTTTT. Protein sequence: CSVEAQTNTGELFF.